These 17 T cell receptor beta chains came from one sample sequenced in a study of T-cell memory formation after mild COVID-19. Each CDR3 protein is one row after TCRdb ran MiXCR on the 5' RACE reads. The sample lists roughly 510,000 distinct CDR3 sequences, 17% occurring once. Sequenced material: PBMCs or a T cell subset sorted from them (not recorded which). These receptors all come from an adult woman who had mild COVID-19 (a few samples of this study predate the infection). Cell type and time point are not known.

This clonotype was found a few times. V usage is TRBV5-6 and J usage is TRBJ1-5; D not certain. Trimming pared 2 bases from V and 0 bases from J, leaving 12 bases between. This CDR3 has 16 amino acids. The germline CDR1 and CDR2 sequences are SGHDT and YYEEEE. In DNA, the CDR3 is TGTGCCAGCAGCTTTGGCCCCTCCCTTAGCAATCAGCCCCAGCATTTT. Translation: CASSFGPSLSNQPQHF.

The chain employs TRBV7-2 and TRBJ2-7; D could derive from TRBD1 or TRBD2 (5 bases each). Looked up from germline, CDR1 is SGHTA and CDR2 is FQGNSA. The CDR3 has 15 residues. V shed 5 bases and J shed 3 bases, with 17 bases lying between them. CDR3 coding DNA: TGTGCCAGCAGCCCAACCGGGACCTTAAACTACGAGCAGTACTTC. This encodes CASSPTGTLNYEQYF.

This chain connects TRBV12-5 to TRBJ2-1; D remains ambiguous. V was clipped by 0 bases and J by 8 bases, with 17 bases between them. The CDR3 covers 16 residues. Germline assignment: CDR1 LGHNT and CDR2 FRNRAP. The CDR3 sequence: CASGLVPSAPWDEQFF. The CDR3, as DNA: TGTGCTAGTGGTTTGGTACCCAGCGCGCCCTGGGATGAGCAGTTCTTC. The variable domain in full, completed from reference TRBV12-5 and TRBJ2-1, reads DARVTQTPRHKVTEMGQEVTMRCQPILGHNTVFWYRQTMMQGLELLAYFRNRAPLDDSGMPKDRFSAEMPDATLATLKIQPSEPRDSAVYFCASGLVPSAPWDEQFFGPGTRLTVL.

This clonotype was seen a handful of times. DNA of the CDR3: TGTGCCAGCAGCGTAGCAGCTAACTATGGCTACACCTTC. It is translated as CASSVAANYGYTF. The chain uses TRBV9 and TRBJ1-2; D unclear. Trimming pared 0 bases from V and 0 bases from J, leaving 3 bases between. The CDR3 has 13 residues. Germline V lookup: CDR1 SGDLS, CDR2 YYNGEE.

This sequence joins TRBV5-6 and TRBJ1-5; 7 bases are a match to TRBD1. This CDR3 is built from 16 residues. The germline V gene encodes CDR1 SGHDT and CDR2 YYEEEE. V lost 1 base and J lost 3; bases outside the gene matches: 7. The CDR3 nucleotides are TGTGCCAGCAGCTTGAGGGTTAGGGGGCCCAATCAGCCCCAGCATTTT. Translated: CASSLRVRGPNQPQHF. Variable domain in full (rest from reference TRBV5-6 and TRBJ1-5): DAGVTQSPTHLIKTRGQQVTLRCSPKSGHDTVSWYQQALGQGPQFIFQYYEEEERQRGNFPDRFSGHQFPNYSSELNVNALLLGDSALYLCASSLRVRGPNQPQHFGDGTRLSIL.

The V and J genes are TRBV3-1 and TRBJ1-1, with a tentative D call TRBD1 (6 bases). CDR1 LGHDT and CDR2 YNNKEL come from the germline V gene (reference sequence). Deletions cut 7 bases from V and 0 bases from J, with 15 bases between. The CDR3 extends over 15 amino acids. Here the CDR3 reads CASTPDDRLNTEAFF. CDR3 coding DNA: TGTGCCAGCACCCCAGACGACAGGTTGAACACTGAAGCTTTCTTT.

The chain joins TRBV5-1 to TRBJ2-2; 9 bases line up with TRBD2. CDR1 is SGHRS, CDR2 YFSETQ, per germline. The trim removed 0 bases at V and 3 bases at J, leaving 12 bases unmatched. CDR3 size: 19 residues. CDR3 protein: CASSLVRAGGPRDTGELFF. The CDR3 DNA reads as TGCGCCAGCAGCTTGGTCCGTGCGGGAGGGCCCCGTGACACCGGGGAGCTGTTTTTT.

The chain joins TRBV6-5 to TRBJ1-5; weak D call: TRBD1 (6 bases). This CDR3 is 14 amino acids long. Trimming stripped 4 bases from V and 4 bases from J, with 11 bases between. Germline CDR1 MNHEY, CDR2 SVGAGI. CDR3 residues: CASSSDRLNQPQHF. DNA of the CDR3: TGTGCCAGCAGTTCTGACAGGTTAAATCAGCCCCAGCATTTT.

This chain joins TRBV5-1 and TRBJ1-4; 8 positions match TRBD1. V gave up 2 bases and J gave up 2 bases; unmatched junction bases: 5. The CDR3 spans 16 residues. Germline loops: CDR1 SGHRS, CDR2 YFSETQ. CDR3 bases: TGCGCCAGCAGCTTCAGGGGGCAAGGGACTAATGAAAAACTGTTTTTT. Translating it yields CASSFRGQGTNEKLFF.

This clonotype was seen a handful of times. The DNA for the CDR3 is TGTGCCAGCAGTGCGGACAGCCTGAATTCACCCCTCCACTTT. This sequence encodes CASSADSLNSPLHF. V gene TRBV7-2 combines with J gene TRBJ1-6; D is perhaps TRBD1 (6 bases). The CDR3 is made up of 14 amino acids. Trimming took off 6 bases at V and 7 bases at J, with 13 bases between the two ends. The germline V gene has CDR1 SGHTA and CDR2 FQGNSA.

The rearrangement uses TRBV14 and TRBJ2-3; 11 bases map to TRBD2. The CDR3 covers 16 residues. Germline loops: CDR1 SGHDN, CDR2 FVKESK. Germline trimming cut 4 bases from V and 3 bases from J; bases unmatched to any gene: 6. This CDR3 is CASSRVAGGLTDTQYF. The CDR3 DNA is TGTGCCAGCAGCCGAGTAGCGGGAGGGCTGACAGATACGCAGTATTTT.

The CDR3 is CASSLVAGLNTEAFF. CDR3 sequence (DNA): TGCGCCAGCAGCTTGGTGGCAGGGTTGAACACTGAAGCTTTCTTT. The chain links TRBV5-1 to TRBJ1-1, with D maybe TRBD1 (5 bases). Germline V gives CDR1 SGHRS, CDR2 YFSETQ. V shed 0 bases and J shed 0 bases, with 9 bases lying between them. There are 15 residues in the CDR3.

In its sample, this clonotype was seen many times. The chain employs TRBV4-1 and TRBJ2-7; unclear D gene. The CDR3 sequence is 15 residues long. Trimming removed 0 bases from V and 4 bases from J, with 13 bases in between. In germline, CDR1 is MGHRA, CDR2 YSYEKL. As DNA, the CDR3 is TGCGCCAGCAGCCAAGATTCGGACGGGTATTACGAGCAGTACTTC. This codes for CASSQDSDGYYEQYF.

This clonotype has a handful of counts. This sequence joins TRBV6-5 and TRBJ2-2, with 9 bases aligning to TRBD2. Germline V gene sequence: CDR1 MNHEY, CDR2 SVGAGI. V was pared by 4 bases and J by 5 bases, with 11 bases of the junction left unmatched. The CDR3 is made up of 17 amino acids. CDR3 coding DNA: TGTGCCAGCAGTTGGCGGGGGGGCAGTCTGGTGACCGGGGAGCTGTTTTTT. Residues: CASSWRGGSLVTGELFF.

CDR3 in amino acids: CASSLTPELLSTEAFF. Written as DNA, the CDR3 is TGCGCCAGCAGTTTAACACCCGAATTACTGAGCACTGAAGCTTTCTTT. This chain connects TRBV5-1 to TRBJ1-1, with no clear D. Germline CDR1 SGHRS, CDR2 YFSETQ. This CDR3 is built from 16 residues. The V end lost 5 bases, the J end lost 4 bases, and 21 bases lay between the germline ends.

The CDR3 protein is CASSQDLWAGTNEKLFF. The CDR3 nucleotides read TGTGCCAGCAGCCAAGATCTATGGGCTGGAACTAATGAAAAACTGTTTTTT. The rearrangement uses TRBV3-1 and TRBJ1-4; D gene ambiguous. CDR3 length: 17 residues. Deletions cut 0 bases from V and 1 base from J, with 12 bases between. In germline, CDR1 is LGHDT, CDR2 YNNKEL (reference sequence).

This clonotype was observed a few times. The CDR3 nucleotides are TGTGCCAGCCGGACATCTCCCACCTACGAGCAGTACTTC. Encoded protein: CASRTSPTYEQYF. This chain uses TRBV12-3 or TRBV12-4 with TRBJ2-7, with D possibly matching TRBD1 (5 bases). V was clipped by 8 bases and J by 2 bases, with 13 bases between them. The CDR3 has 13 residues.